The T cell receptor beta chain described here comes from a study of T cells in Graves' hyperthyroidism and ophthalmopathy. Trimming left V 6 bases short and J 0 bases short, with 6 bases between. There are 13 residues in the CDR3. Germline-derived CDR1 and CDR2 are MDHEN and SYDVKM. TCR beta CDR3 sequences were amplified from RNA transcripts. The HTBI primer set was used in a first-round RT-PCR of the TCR CDR3. Each CDR3 protein gets one entry after TCRdb re-called the multiplex PCR reads with MiXCR. The data contain fewer than 450,000 distinct CDR3 sequences, around 20% of them singletons. The clonotype was recovered from a young man with Graves' ophthalmopathy. Sequencing was done on a sample of blood. V usage is TRBV28 and J usage is TRBJ2-1; D unresolved. The CDR3 DNA follows: TGTGCCAGCAGCGCGGACTCCTACAATGAGCAGTTCTTC. Amino acid sequence: CASSADSYNEQFF.